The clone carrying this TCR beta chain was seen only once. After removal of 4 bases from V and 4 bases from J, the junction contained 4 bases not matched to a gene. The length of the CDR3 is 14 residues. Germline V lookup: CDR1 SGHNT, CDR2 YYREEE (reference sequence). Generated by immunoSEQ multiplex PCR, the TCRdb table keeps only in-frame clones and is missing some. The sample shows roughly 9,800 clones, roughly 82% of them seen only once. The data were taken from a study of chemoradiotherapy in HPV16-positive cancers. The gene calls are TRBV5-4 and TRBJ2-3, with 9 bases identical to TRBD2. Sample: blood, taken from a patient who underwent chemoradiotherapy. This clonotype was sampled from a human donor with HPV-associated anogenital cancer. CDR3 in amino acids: CASSRGTSPDTQYF. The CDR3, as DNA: TGTGCCAGCAGCCGGGGGACTAGCCCAGATACGCAGTATTTT. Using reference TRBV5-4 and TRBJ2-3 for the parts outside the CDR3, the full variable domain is ETGVTQSPTHLIKTRGQQVTLRCSSQSGHNTVSWYQQALGQGPQFIFQYYREEENGRGNFPPRFSGLQFPNYSSELNVNALELDDSALYLCASSRGTSPDTQYFGPGTRLTVL.